This T cell receptor (beta chain) is from a study of cytomegalovirus exposure and HLA in healthy donors. The PCR employed 60 Vbeta primers together with 13 Jbeta primers. Only in-frame clones appear in the TCRdb table, and some are missing; sequencing was by immunoSEQ multiplex PCR. The sample includes 100,000 to 120,000 clones, approximately 83% of them seen just once. The germline gives CDR1 LGHNA, CDR2 YSLEER. This CDR3 has 16 amino acids. With 4 bases removed from V and 4 bases from J, the gap between germline ends came to 19 bases. The material sequenced was PBMCs. This sequence was found in a man younger than 35 in good health and CMV-seronegative. The V and J genes are TRBV4-3 and TRBJ1-1, with D perhaps matching TRBD1 (6 bases). The CDR3 protein is CASSPQGGGGGTEAFF. The DNA of the CDR3 is TGCGCCAGCAGCCCTCAAGGTGGGGGCGGGGGCACTGAAGCTTTCTTT.